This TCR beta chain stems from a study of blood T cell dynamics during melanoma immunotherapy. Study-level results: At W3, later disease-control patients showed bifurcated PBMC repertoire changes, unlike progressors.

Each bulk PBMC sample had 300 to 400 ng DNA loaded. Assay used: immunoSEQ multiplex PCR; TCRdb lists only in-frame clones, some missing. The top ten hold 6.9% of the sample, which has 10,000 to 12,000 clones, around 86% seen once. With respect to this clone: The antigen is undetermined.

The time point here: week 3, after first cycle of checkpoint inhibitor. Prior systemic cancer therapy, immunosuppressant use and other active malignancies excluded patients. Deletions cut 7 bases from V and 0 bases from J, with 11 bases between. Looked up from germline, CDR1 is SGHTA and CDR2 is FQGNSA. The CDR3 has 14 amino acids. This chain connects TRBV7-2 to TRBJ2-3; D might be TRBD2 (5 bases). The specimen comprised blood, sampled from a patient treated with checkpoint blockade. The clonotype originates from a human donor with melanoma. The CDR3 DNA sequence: TGTGCCAGCACGAGAACGGGAAGCACAGATACGCAGTATTTT. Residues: CASTRTGSTDTQYF.